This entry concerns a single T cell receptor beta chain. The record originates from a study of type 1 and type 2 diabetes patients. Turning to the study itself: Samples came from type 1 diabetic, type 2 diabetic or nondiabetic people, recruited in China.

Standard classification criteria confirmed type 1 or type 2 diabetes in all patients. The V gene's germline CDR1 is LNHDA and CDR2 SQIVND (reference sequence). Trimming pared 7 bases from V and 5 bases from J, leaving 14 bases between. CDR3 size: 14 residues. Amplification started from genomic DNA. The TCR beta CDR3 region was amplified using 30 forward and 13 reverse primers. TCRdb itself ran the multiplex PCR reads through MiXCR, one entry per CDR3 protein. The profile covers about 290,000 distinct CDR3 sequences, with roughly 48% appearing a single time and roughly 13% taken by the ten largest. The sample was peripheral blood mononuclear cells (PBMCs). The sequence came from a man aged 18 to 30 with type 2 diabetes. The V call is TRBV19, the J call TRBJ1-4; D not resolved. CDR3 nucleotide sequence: TGTGCCAGTACACCAGGCCCGGCCAATGAAAAACTGTTTTTT. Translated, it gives CASTPGPANEKLFF.